Listed below are T cell receptor beta chains from one sample, sequenced in a study of CD8+ T cells in alopecia areata. Profiled with immunoSEQ multiplex PCR; TCRdb holds only in-frame clones, not every one. The sample has around 4,800 clones, roughly 60% seen once. Sequenced material: skin, taken between weeks 36 and 40, from a patient treated with tofacitinib. The receptors were gathered from a human donor with alopecia areata. Each CDR3 is given with its conserved first and last residue. Each record gives: D gene, V gene, clone size, J gene, CDR3 DNA, CDR3 protein. The D gene is left open where the match is weak. Some rows mark clone size as missing; the rest say once, few, many or name a class of expanded clone.

>NA|TRBV19|NA|TRBJ2-1
TGTGCCAGTAGTACCACCTCGAACGATTTCAATGAGCAGTTCTTC
CASSTTSNDFNEQFF
>TRBD2|TRBV5-1|large|TRBJ2-1
TGCGCCAGCAGCTTGGTTCCTAGCGGGAGGGGGAATGAGCAGTTCTTC
CASSLVPSGRGNEQFF
>NA|TRBV7-8|large|TRBJ1-1
TGTGCCAGCCCGTTCACTGAAGCTTTCTTT
CASPFTEAFF
>TRBD1|TRBV7-9|NA|TRBJ2-1
TGTGCCAGCAGCTTCGTATTCTTAGGGACAGGCTCCCTGGATGAGCAGTTCTTC
CASSFVFLGTGSLDEQFF
>TRBD1|TRBV19|NA|TRBJ1-5
TGTGCCACGCGGGACAGCTTTCAGCCCCAGCATTTT
CATRDSFQPQHF
>NA|TRBV6-1|NA|TRBJ1-2
TGTGCCAGCGATGACGGGGGGGTCCGTGGCTACACCTTC
CASDDGGVRGYTF
>TRBD1|TRBV2|NA|TRBJ1-2
TGTGCCAGCAGCGGGACAGAGAAGTCATCTAACTATGGCTACACCTTC
CASSGTEKSSNYGYTF
>NA|TRBV28|few|TRBJ1-2
TGTGCCAGCGGGGCAGCTAACTATGGCTACACCTTC
CASGAANYGYTF
>NA|TRBV27|once|TRBJ2-7
TGTGCCAGCTGGTTTGGGTTGGTGCAGTACTTC
CASWFGLVQYF
>NA|TRBV7-2|few|TRBJ2-7
TGTGCCAGCAGCCACGGGACGGACTACGAGCAGTACTTC
CASSHGTDYEQYF
>NA|TRBV7-9|NA|TRBJ1-2
TGTGCCAGCAGCTTAGATCCAGATTATGTCAGCTACACCTTC
CASSLDPDYVSYTF
>NA|TRBV6-5|NA|TRBJ1-5
TGTGCCAGCAGTTCGCGGACGGGTAATCAGCCCCAGCATTTT
CASSSRTGNQPQHF
>TRBD2|TRBV2|NA|TRBJ2-7
TGTGCCAGCGGACTAGCGGGCCTCTACGAGCAGTACTTC
CASGLAGLYEQYF
>NA|TRBV7-1|NA|TRBJ2-5
TGTGCCAGCAGCTTAGCCCTTACCCAAGAGACCCAGTACTTC
CASSLALTQETQYF